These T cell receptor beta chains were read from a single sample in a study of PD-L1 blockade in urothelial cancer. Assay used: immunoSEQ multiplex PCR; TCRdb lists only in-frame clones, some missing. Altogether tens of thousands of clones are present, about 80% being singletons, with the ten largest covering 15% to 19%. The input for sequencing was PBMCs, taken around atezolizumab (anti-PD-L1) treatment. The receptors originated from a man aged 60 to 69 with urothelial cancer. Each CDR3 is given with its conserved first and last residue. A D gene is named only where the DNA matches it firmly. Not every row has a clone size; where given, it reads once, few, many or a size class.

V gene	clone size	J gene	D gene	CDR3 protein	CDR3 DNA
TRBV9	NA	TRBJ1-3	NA	CASTPQVSGNTIYF	TGTGCCAGCACCCCGCAGGTCTCTGGAAACACCATATATTTT
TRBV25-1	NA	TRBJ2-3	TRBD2	CASSEGLAGGTDTQYF	TGTGCCAGCAGTGAAGGACTAGCGGGCGGCACAGATACGCAGTATTTT
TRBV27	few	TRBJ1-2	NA	CASSLGSGTIRGYTF	TGTGCCAGCAGTTTAGGGTCGGGGACAATTCGTGGCTACACCTTC
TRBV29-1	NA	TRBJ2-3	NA	CSVEGGVPDTQYF	TGCAGCGTTGAGGGCGGGGTCCCAGATACGCAGTATTTT
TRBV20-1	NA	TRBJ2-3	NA	CSAASTDTQYF	TGCAGTGCGGCAAGCACAGATACGCAGTATTTT
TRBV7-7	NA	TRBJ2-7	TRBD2	CASSIGAGSSYEQYF	TGTGCTAGCAGCATAGGAGCGGGGTCCTCCTACGAGCAGTACTTC
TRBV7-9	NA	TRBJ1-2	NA	CASSLAPGNGYTF	TGTGCCAGCAGCTTAGCGCCAGGGAATGGCTACACCTTC
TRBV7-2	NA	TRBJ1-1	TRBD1	CASSLVGQGATEAFF	TGTGCCAGCAGCTTAGTCGGACAGGGGGCGACTGAAGCTTTCTTT
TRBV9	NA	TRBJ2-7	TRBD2	CASSVNVAGGFYEQYF	TGTGCCAGCAGCGTTAACGTAGCGGGAGGGTTTTACGAGCAGTACTTC
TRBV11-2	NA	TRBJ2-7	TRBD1	CASSYYRDRDYEQYF	TGTGCCAGCAGCTATTACCGGGACAGAGATTACGAGCAGTACTTC
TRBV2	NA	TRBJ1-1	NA	CASSPGVGSTEAFF	TGTGCCAGCAGCCCCGGGGTGGGAAGCACTGAAGCTTTCTTT
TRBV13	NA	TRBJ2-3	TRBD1	CASSAKGQGTDTQYF	TGTGCCAGCAGCGCTAAGGGACAGGGCACAGATACGCAGTATTTT
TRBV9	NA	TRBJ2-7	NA	CASSVGGVADPYEQYF	TGTGCCAGCAGCGTAGGGGGGGTAGCGGACCCCTACGAGCAGTACTTC
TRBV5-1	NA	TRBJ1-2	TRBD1	CASSLLMDRAYGYTF	TGCGCCAGCAGCTTATTAATGGACAGGGCCTATGGCTACACCTTC
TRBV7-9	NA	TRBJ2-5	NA	CASSFVAQETQYF	TGTGCCAGCAGCTTCGTGGCCCAAGAGACCCAGTACTTC
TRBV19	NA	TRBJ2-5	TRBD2	CASDSGMNRETQYF	TGTGCCAGCGATAGCGGGATGAACAGGGAGACCCAGTACTTC
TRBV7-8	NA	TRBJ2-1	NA	CASSLLGDEQFF	TGTGCCAGCAGCCTCCTGGGCGATGAGCAGTTCTTC
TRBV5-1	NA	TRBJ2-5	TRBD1	CASSTGQVQETQYF	TGCGCCAGCAGCACAGGACAGGTTCAAGAGACCCAGTACTTC
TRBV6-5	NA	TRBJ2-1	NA	CASRGGTGSYNEQFF	TGTGCCAGCAGGGGAGGGACAGGCTCCTACAATGAGCAGTTCTTC
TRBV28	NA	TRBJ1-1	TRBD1	CASSLSDRGNTEAFF	TGTGCCAGCAGTTTGAGTGACAGGGGGAACACTGAAGCTTTCTTT
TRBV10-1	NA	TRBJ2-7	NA	CASSESIAEYEQYF	TGCGCCAGCAGTGAGTCAATAGCGGAATACGAGCAGTACTTC
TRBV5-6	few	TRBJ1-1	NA	CASSPQALNTEAFF	TGTGCCAGCAGCCCCCAGGCCCTGAACACTGAAGCTTTCTTT
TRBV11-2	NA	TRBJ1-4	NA	CASSLGWGTQNEKLFF	TGTGCCAGCAGCTTAGGATGGGGGACTCAAAATGAAAAACTGTTTTTT
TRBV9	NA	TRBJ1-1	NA	CASSVDKGMNTEAFF	TGTGCCAGCAGCGTAGACAAGGGGATGAACACTGAAGCTTTCTTT
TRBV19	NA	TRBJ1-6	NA	CASSLRPGENSPLHF	TGTGCCAGTAGCCTCCGGCCAGGGGAGAATTCACCCCTCCACTTT
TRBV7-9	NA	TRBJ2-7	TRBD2	CASSPTSGRVSYEQYF	TGTGCCAGCAGCCCCACTAGCGGGAGAGTCTCCTACGAGCAGTACTTC
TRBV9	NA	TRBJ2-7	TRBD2	CASSSTGLAYEQYF	TGTGCCAGCAGTTCAACAGGACTAGCCTACGAGCAGTACTTC
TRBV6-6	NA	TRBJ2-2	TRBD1	CALSRGQNTGELFF	TGTGCCCTCAGCAGGGGGCAGAACACCGGGGAGCTGTTTTTT
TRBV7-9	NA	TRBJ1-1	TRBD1	CASSFLGQSNTEAFF	TGTGCCAGCAGCTTCTTGGGACAGAGTAACACTGAAGCTTTCTTT
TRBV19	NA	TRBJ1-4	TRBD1	CASSLGTGGFSANEKLFF	TGTGCCAGTAGCCTCGGGACAGGGGGTTTTTCTGCTAATGAAAAACTGTTTTTT
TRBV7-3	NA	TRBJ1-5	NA	CASSSTGNSNQPQHF	TGTGCCAGCAGCTCCACAGGAAATAGCAATCAGCCCCAGCATTTT
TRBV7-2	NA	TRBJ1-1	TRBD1	CASSFYGQGDTEAFF	TGTGCCAGCAGCTTTTACGGACAGGGAGATACTGAAGCTTTCTTT
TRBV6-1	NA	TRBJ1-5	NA	CASRTLAYSNQPQHF	TGTGCCAGCAGGACACTCGCTTATAGCAATCAGCCCCAGCATTTT
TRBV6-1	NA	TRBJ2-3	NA	CASSEGSYIDTQYF	TGTGCCAGCAGTGAAGGGAGTTATATAGATACGCAGTATTTT
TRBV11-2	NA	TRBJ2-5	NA	CASSLLDAETQYF	TGTGCCAGCAGCTTACTAGATGCAGAGACCCAGTACTTC
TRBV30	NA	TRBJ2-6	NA	CAWSVRQSSGANVLTF	TGTGCCTGGAGTGTACGACAAAGCTCTGGGGCCAACGTCCTGACTTTC
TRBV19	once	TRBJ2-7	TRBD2	CASSSSGIVSEQYF	TGTGCCAGTAGCAGTAGCGGGATAGTATCCGAGCAGTACTTC
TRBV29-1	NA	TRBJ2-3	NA	CSGDGGPDTQYF	TGCAGCGGGGACGGAGGGCCCGATACGCAGTATTTT
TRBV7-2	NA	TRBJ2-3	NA	CASSSRLVGRADTQYF	TGTGCCAGCAGCTCCCGACTAGTAGGGCGGGCAGATACGCAGTATTTT